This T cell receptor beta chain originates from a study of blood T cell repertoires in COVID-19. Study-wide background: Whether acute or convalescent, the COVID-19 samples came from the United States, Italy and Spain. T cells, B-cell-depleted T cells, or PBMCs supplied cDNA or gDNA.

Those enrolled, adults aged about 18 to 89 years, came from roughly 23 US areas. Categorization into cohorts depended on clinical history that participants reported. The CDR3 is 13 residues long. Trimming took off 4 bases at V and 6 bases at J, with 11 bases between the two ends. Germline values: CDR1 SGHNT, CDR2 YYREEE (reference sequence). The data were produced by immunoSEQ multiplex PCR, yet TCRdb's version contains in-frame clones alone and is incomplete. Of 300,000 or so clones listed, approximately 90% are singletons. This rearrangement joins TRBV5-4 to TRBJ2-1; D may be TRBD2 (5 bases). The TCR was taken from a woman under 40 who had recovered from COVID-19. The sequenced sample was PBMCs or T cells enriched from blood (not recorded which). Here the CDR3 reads CASSRTESNEQFF. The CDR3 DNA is TGTGCCAGCAGCCGGACTGAGAGCAATGAGCAGTTCTTC. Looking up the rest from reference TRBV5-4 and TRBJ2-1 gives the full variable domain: ETGVTQSPTHLIKTRGQQVTLRCSSQSGHNTVSWYQQALGQGPQFIFQYYREEENGRGNFPPRFSGLQFPNYSSELNVNALELDDSALYLCASSRTESNEQFFGPGTRLTVL.